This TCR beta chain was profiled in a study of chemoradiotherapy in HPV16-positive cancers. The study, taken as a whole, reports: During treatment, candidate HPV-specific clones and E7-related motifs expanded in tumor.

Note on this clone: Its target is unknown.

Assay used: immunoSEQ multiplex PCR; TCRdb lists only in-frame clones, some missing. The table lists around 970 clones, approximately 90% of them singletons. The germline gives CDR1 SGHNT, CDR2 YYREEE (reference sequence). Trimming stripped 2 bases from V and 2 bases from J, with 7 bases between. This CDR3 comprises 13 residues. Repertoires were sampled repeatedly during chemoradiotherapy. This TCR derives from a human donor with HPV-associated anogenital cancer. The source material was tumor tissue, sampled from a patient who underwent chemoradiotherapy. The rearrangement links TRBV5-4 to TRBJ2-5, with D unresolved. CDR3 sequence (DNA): TGTGCCAGCAGCTTTGGGCAGCAAGAGACCCAGTACTTC. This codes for CASSFGQQETQYF.